This TCR beta chain was retrieved from a study of early T cells in non-severe SARS-CoV-2 infection. TCRdb called the 5' RACE reads again in MiXCR, with one record for every CDR3 protein. The sample contains about 80,000 distinct CDR3 sequences, around 13% of which appear only once. The V end lost 6 bases, the J end lost 2 bases, and 13 bases lay between the germline ends. The CDR3 has 15 residues. Germline V gives CDR1 SGHTA, CDR2 FQGNSA. This clonotype was seen only a few times. The sequenced sample consisted of whole blood. The clonotype originates from an adult who was a healthcare worker with PCR-confirmed SARS-CoV-2 infection or an uninfected control (not recorded which). This sequence joins TRBV7-2 and TRBJ1-4, with a tentative D call TRBD1 (5 bases). The CDR3 loop reads CASSWGSTTNEKLFF. CDR3 nucleotide sequence: TGTGCCAGCAGTTGGGGGAGTACTACTAATGAAAAACTGTTTTTT.